Below are 21 T cell receptor beta chains sequenced from a single sample in a study of cytomegalovirus exposure and HLA in healthy donors. PCR employed 60 Vbeta and 13 Jbeta primers. Generated by immunoSEQ multiplex PCR, the TCRdb table keeps only in-frame clones and is missing some. This table holds 130,000 or so clones, 61% found once. Material: PBMCs. The receptors derive from a male donor in good health and CMV-seronegative.

This clone was observed once. This rearrangement joins TRBV5-6 to TRBJ2-2; D uncertain. V lost 4 bases, J lost 3 bases, and 4 bases lay in between. CDR1 is SGHDT and CDR2 is YYEEEE in the germline V gene. CDR3 length: 12 amino acids. This CDR3 is CASSRYTGELFF. In nucleotides, the CDR3 is TGTGCCAGCAGCCGTTACACCGGGGAGCTGTTTTTT.

For the CDR3, the DNA is TGTGCCAGCAGCCAAGTGGGGCAGGGGGCCTACGAGCAGTACTTC. Translated, it gives CASSQVGQGAYEQYF. The chain couples TRBV4-2 to TRBJ2-7; 7 positions agree with TRBD1. Trimming at V came to 1 base and at J to 2 bases, leaving 5 bases not matched to a gene. Per germline, CDR1 LGHNA and CDR2 YNFKEQ. CDR3 length: 15 amino acids.

The V gene is TRBV28, the J gene TRBJ1-1, with D perhaps matching TRBD1 (6 bases). CDR1 is MDHEN and CDR2 is SYDVKM in the germline V gene. Trimming removed 5 bases from V and 0 bases from J, with 13 bases in between. The CDR3 is 15 amino acids. CDR3 loop: CASSLGGALNTEAFF. The CDR3 nucleotides read TGTGCCAGCAGTCTAGGGGGGGCCTTGAACACTGAAGCTTTCTTT.

The chain couples TRBV5-4 to TRBJ2-1, with TRBD2 identical over 9 bases. CDR3 size: 15 residues. The V and J ends lost 4 bases and 5 bases, in that order; junction bases with no gene match: 7. The germline CDR1 and CDR2 sequences are SGHNT and YYREEE (reference sequence). The CDR3 DNA reads TGTGCCAGCAGCGGGAGGACTAGCGTCCACAATGAGCAGTTCTTC. Its protein product is CASSGRTSVHNEQFF.

This rearrangement joins TRBV9 to TRBJ2-6; no firm D call. Germline CDR1 is SGDLS and CDR2 is YYNGEE. Trimming cost V 3 bases and J 0 bases, with 10 bases left between them. CDR3 length: 16 residues. CDR3 DNA sequence: TGTGCCAGCAGCGACAAGTTTTTCTCTGGGGCCAACGTCCTGACTTTC. Protein: CASSDKFFSGANVLTF.

J is TRBJ2-3 and V is TRBV5-4; D remains ambiguous. V lost 1 base to trimming and J lost 1 base, with 4 bases between them. CDR1 SGHNT and CDR2 YYREEE come from the germline V gene (reference sequence). The CDR3 is made up of 13 amino acids. The CDR3 region has the DNA TGTGCCAGCAGCTTGACTGGCACAGATACGCAGTATTTT. Protein sequence: CASSLTGTDTQYF.

This clone has a handful of counts. This rearrangement joins TRBV9 to TRBJ2-7, with 10 nucleotides matching TRBD2. The CDR3 totals 14 residues. CDR1 is SGDLS, CDR2 YYNGEE, per germline. V was pared by 3 bases and J by 4 bases, with 4 bases of the junction left unmatched. CDR3 coding DNA: TGTGCCAGCAGCGCGGGGACTAGCGATTACGAGCAGTACTTC. Translated, it gives CASSAGTSDYEQYF. Looking up the rest from reference TRBV9 and TRBJ2-7 gives the full variable domain: DSGVTQTPKHLITATGQRVTLRCSPRSGDLSVYWYQQSLDQGLQFLIQYYNGEERAKGNILERFSAQQFPDLHSELNLSSLELGDSALYFCASSAGTSDYEQYFGPGTRLTVT.

The chain recombines TRBV7-2 with TRBJ1-5, with 7 nucleotides matching TRBD1. The CDR3 sequence is 13 residues long. The junction had 7 bases not matched to a gene; V was cut back by 7 bases and J by 7 bases. Germline loops: CDR1 SGHTA, CDR2 FQGNSA. The CDR3 sequence: CASTLGGGQPQHF. CDR3 bases: TGTGCCAGCACCCTAGGGGGCGGCCAGCCCCAGCATTTT.

J is TRBJ1-1 and V is TRBV7-9; D is undetermined. Trimming removed 5 bases from V and 6 bases from J, with 16 bases in between. In germline, CDR1 is SEHNR, CDR2 FQNEAQ (reference sequence). This CDR3 has 14 residues. The CDR3 nucleotides read TGTGCCAGCAGCCCGGTGCGGGGTGACGCTGAAGCTTTCTTT. The encoded protein is CASSPVRGDAEAFF.

CDR3 amino acids: CASSPDRHSGNTIYF. Written as DNA, the CDR3 is TGTGCCAGCAGCCCTGACAGGCACTCTGGAAACACCATATATTTT. V gene TRBV7-2 combines with J gene TRBJ1-3; possibly TRBD1 for D (6 bases). V lost 5 bases and J 0 bases, leaving 11 bases between the germline ends. Germline-derived CDR1 and CDR2 are SGHTA and FQGNSA. This CDR3 has 15 amino acids.

This clone has just one count. The chain joins TRBV30 to TRBJ1-4, with D unclear. Germline-derived CDR1 and CDR2 are GTSNPN and SVGIG (reference sequence). Trimming left V 1 base short and J 4 bases short, with 10 bases between. The CDR3 covers 14 residues. The CDR3 coding sequence is TGTGCCTGGAGTGAGGGAGTTAATAATGAAAAACTGTTTTTT. Translation: CAWSEGVNNEKLFF.

The chain joins TRBV2 to TRBJ1-6, with TRBD1 matching 10 bases. This CDR3 has 14 amino acids. Germline loops: CDR1 SNHLY, CDR2 FYNNEI. The ends lost 7 bases at V and 9 bases at J; junction bases unmatched: 6. Written as DNA, the CDR3 is TGTGCCAGCACTTTAGGACAGGGGGTTTCACCCCTCCACTTT. Residues: CASTLGQGVSPLHF. Looking up the rest from reference TRBV2 and TRBJ1-6 gives the full variable domain: EPEVTQTPSHQVTQMGQEVILRCVPISNHLYFYWYRQILGQKVEFLVSFYNNEISEKSEIFDDQFSVERPDGSNFTLKIRSTKLEDSAMYFCASTLGQGVSPLHFGNGTRLTVT.

This clone came up a few times. V and J are TRBV27 and TRBJ2-5, with D possibly TRBD2 on 6 matching bases. The CDR3 length is 12 residues. Trimming took off 7 bases at V and 5 bases at J, with 11 bases between the two ends. Germline V gene data show CDR1 as MNHEY and CDR2 as SMNVEV (reference sequence). The DNA for the CDR3 is TGTGCCAGCAAGGAGGAGGGGGAGACCCAGTACTTC. Amino acid sequence: CASKEEGETQYF.

The J gene is TRBJ2-2, the V gene TRBV7-2; 8 nucleotides match TRBD2. V shed 0 bases, J shed 6 bases, and the junction held 9 bases outside the gene matches. The CDR3 loop spans 17 amino acids. CDR1 is SGHTA and CDR2 is FQGNSA in the germline V gene. In DNA form, the CDR3 reads TGTGCCAGCAGCTTAGCCTCTGCGGGGGGTTCGGCCGGGGAGCTGTTTTTT. Amino acids: CASSLASAGGSAGELFF.

The genes are TRBV30 and TRBJ1-6; D might be TRBD1 (5 bases). The CDR3 has 13 residues. Germline lookup yields CDR1 GTSNPN and CDR2 SVGIG (reference sequence). V shed 5 bases and J shed 7 bases, with 12 bases lying between them. CDR3 region: CAWQGSHNSPLHF. Here the CDR3 DNA reads TGTGCCTGGCAGGGTTCGCACAATTCACCCCTCCACTTT.

The V gene is TRBV10-1, the J gene TRBJ2-7; 10 nucleotides line up with TRBD1. Germline loops: CDR1 WNHNN, CDR2 SYGVQD (reference sequence). V trimming: 3 bases; J trimming: 2 bases; junction bases outside the gene matches: 16. This CDR3 spans 19 amino acids. The DNA for the CDR3 is TGCGCCAGCAGTGACCCCCGCGACAGGGGGCTAAAAGGCCCCTACGAGCAGTACTTC. Its protein product is CASSDPRDRGLKGPYEQYF.

The table lists this clone with a count of one. The chain carries TRBV6-5 and TRBJ1-2; 8 bases fit TRBD1. Per the germline V gene, CDR1 is MNHEY and CDR2 is SVGAGI. The ends lost 6 bases at V and 7 bases at J; junction bases unmatched: 10. The CDR3 loop spans 14 amino acids. CDR3 sequence reads: CASSLDRGPGGYTF. As DNA, the CDR3 is TGTGCCAGCAGCCTCGACAGGGGTCCGGGTGGCTACACCTTC.

Worth noting for this clone: The sample has other DNA sequences that encode this CDR3 too. The chain is built from TRBV6-1 and TRBJ2-7; the D gene is possibly TRBD1 (6 bases). CDR1 MNHNS and CDR2 SASEGT come from the germline V gene. The V gene lost 3 bases and the J gene lost 0 bases, with 9 bases spanning the gap. The CDR3 is made up of 14 amino acids. In nucleotides, the CDR3 is TGTGCCAGCAGTGAGGACAGAGTCTCCTACGAGCAGTACTTC. Its translation: CASSEDRVSYEQYF.

This chain joins TRBV19 and TRBJ1-5, with D tentatively TRBD1 (5 bases). This CDR3 spans 16 amino acids. CDR1 is LNHDA, CDR2 SQIVND, per germline (reference sequence). Trimming took off 0 bases at V and 6 bases at J, with 15 bases between the two ends. CDR3 in DNA: TGTGCCAGTAGTATAGATCGGGGCGGGGTCGGTCAGCCCCAGCATTTT. Protein product: CASSIDRGGVGQPQHF.

The chain joins TRBV7-9 to TRBJ1-6, with TRBD1 as a possible D gene (6 bases). V lost 5 bases and J lost 7, with 12 bases in between. The CDR3 loop spans 14 amino acids. Germline V gene data show CDR1 as SEHNR and CDR2 as FQNEAQ (reference sequence). The CDR3: CASSHGQPNSPLHF. DNA of the CDR3: TGTGCCAGCAGCCACGGACAGCCAAATTCACCCCTCCACTTT.

The chain combines TRBV5-4 with TRBJ2-7; D is possibly TRBD1 (6 bases). Germline CDR1 is SGHNT and CDR2 is YYREEE (reference sequence). CDR3 length: 15 residues. Trimming cost V 5 bases and J 5 bases, with 20 bases left between them. The CDR3 loop is CASSSRGGLMDEQYF. The DNA for the CDR3 is TGTGCCAGCAGTTCACGAGGGGGTCTTATGGACGAGCAGTACTTC. Filled out from reference TRBV5-4 and TRBJ2-7, the complete variable domain reads ETGVTQSPTHLIKTRGQQVTLRCSSQSGHNTVSWYQQALGQGPQFIFQYYREEENGRGNFPPRFSGLQFPNYSSELNVNALELDDSALYLCASSSRGGLMDEQYFGPGTRLTVT.